This entry lists 28 T cell receptor beta chains sequenced from one sample in a study of shared clonotypes between healthy human individuals. Sequencing was performed with immunoSEQ multiplex PCR; in TCRdb, only in-frame clones are kept and a portion is missing. The table shows 950,000 to 1,300,000 clones, with around 74% occurring only once. Material: memory CD4+ T cells sorted from blood. Stated subset: CD45RA-negative fraction. These receptors were obtained from a man between 18 and 29 years old in good health.

J is TRBJ2-5 and V is TRBV2; 7 bases align to TRBD1. This CDR3 comprises 11 residues. Germline V gene lookup returns CDR1 SNHLY and CDR2 FYNNEI. V lost 3 bases to trimming and J lost 13 bases; unmatched junction nucleotides: 5. This CDR3 is CASSERDRAYF. The CDR3, as DNA: TGTGCCAGCAGTGAGCGCGACAGGGCGTACTTC.

The rearrangement joins TRBV18 to TRBJ2-5; the D is unclear. There are 14 residues in the CDR3. Germline V CDR1 and CDR2: KGHSH, LQKENI. V lost 0 bases, J lost 3 bases, and 8 bases lay in between. The CDR3 sequence: CASSPPAQKETQYF. CDR3 bases: TGTGCCAGCTCACCACCGGCGCAGAAAGAGACCCAGTACTTC.

The chain carries TRBV6-1 and TRBJ1-1; D is perhaps TRBD1 (6 bases). Per germline, CDR1 MNHNS and CDR2 SASEGT. Trimming took 6 bases from V and 3 from J, leaving 17 bases between them. The CDR3 is 15 residues long. The CDR3 is CASRLGYGGDTEAFF. The CDR3 DNA follows: TGTGCCAGCAGGTTGGGTTACGGGGGCGACACTGAAGCTTTCTTT.

The genes are TRBV7-2 and TRBJ1-6, with 8 bases identical to TRBD1. The CDR3 totals 17 residues. Losses at the gene ends were 5 bases for V and 3 bases for J; bases not matched to a gene: 9. Germline-derived CDR1 and CDR2 are SGHTA and FQGNSA. The CDR3 loop is CASSPGGGVSYNSPLHF. The CDR3 DNA is TGTGCCAGCAGCCCAGGGGGCGGGGTTAGCTATAATTCACCCCTCCACTTT.

The chain recombines TRBV7-8 with TRBJ2-2; 15 bases map to TRBD2. J lost 1 base, V lost 4 bases, and 7 bases had no gene match. Germline CDR1 and CDR2: SGHVS and FQNEAQ. This CDR3 is 19 amino acids long. The CDR3 sequence is CASSSTGLAGGGNTGELFF. In DNA form, the CDR3 reads TGTGCCAGCAGCTCGACCGGACTAGCGGGAGGGGGGAACACCGGGGAGCTGTTTTTT.

The J gene is TRBJ1-2, the V gene TRBV21-1; the table's D call, TRBD1, has no DNA check behind it. TRBV21-1 is classified as a pseudogene. The CDR3 extends over 14 amino acids. The DNA for the CDR3 is TGTGCCAGCAGCAGAGCCGGCCAGACACGCGGCTACACCTTC. Translated: CASSRAGQTRGYTF.

The chain carries TRBV29-1 and TRBJ2-3, with D possibly being TRBD1 (6 bases). CDR3 length: 18 residues. With 4 bases removed from V and 2 bases from J, the gap between germline ends came to 25 bases. The germline gives CDR1 SQVTM, CDR2 ANQGSEA. The CDR3 is CSVGVNSGQLLSTDTQYF. CDR3 DNA: TGCAGCGTTGGCGTTAATTCCGGACAGCTACTTTCCACAGATACGCAGTATTTT.

The chain employs TRBV6-1 and TRBJ2-5; D may be TRBD2 (6 bases). The V end lost 7 bases, the J end lost 5 bases, and 14 bases lay between the germline ends. The germline V gene has CDR1 MNHNS and CDR2 SASEGT. The CDR3 runs to 13 residues. Here the CDR3 reads CASTAGRWETQYF. The CDR3 DNA follows: TGTGCCAGCACCGCGGGGCGGTGGGAGACCCAGTACTTC.

A single count supports this clone. Other DNA variants within this sample encode the same CDR3. The V gene is TRBV27, the J gene TRBJ2-7; D not resolved. The V end was cut by 2 bases, the J end by 1 base, with 6 bases between. This CDR3 has 13 amino acids. Germline values: CDR1 MNHEY, CDR2 SMNVEV (reference sequence). The CDR3, as DNA: TGTGCCAGCAGTTTAAGGCGTTCCTACGAGCAGTACTTC. It is translated as CASSLRRSYEQYF.

This clone was recorded a few times. The V gene is TRBV11-3, the J gene TRBJ2-1; no reliable D call. The CDR3 extends over 15 amino acids. Germline V gives CDR1 SGHNT, CDR2 YENEEA. V lost 1 base and J lost 0, with 7 bases in between. This CDR3 is CASSLVPTSYNEQFF. CDR3 nucleotide sequence: TGTGCCAGCAGCTTAGTTCCCACCTCCTACAATGAGCAGTTCTTC.

This chain uses TRBV6-6 with TRBJ2-5, with D unclear. V was clipped by 5 bases and J by 5 bases, with 9 bases between them. Germline loops: CDR1 MNHNY, CDR2 SVGAGI (reference sequence). The CDR3 has 12 amino acids. CDR3 residues: CASSHQGETQYF. CDR3 coding DNA: TGTGCCAGCAGTCATCAAGGCGAGACCCAGTACTTC.

The rearrangement uses TRBV11-3 and TRBJ2-1, with D tentatively TRBD1 or TRBD2 (6 bases each). Germline CDR1 reads SGHNT; CDR2 reads YENEEA. V lost 5 bases and J 9 bases, leaving 17 bases between the germline ends. The CDR3 sequence is 14 residues long. The CDR3 reads CASSDRGGTSEQFF. The CDR3 DNA reads TGTGCCAGCAGCGATCGAGGAGGGACAAGTGAGCAGTTCTTC.

The chain joins TRBV5-1 to TRBJ2-2; D may be TRBD1 (5 bases). CDR1 SGHRS and CDR2 YFSETQ come from the germline V gene. The CDR3 is 15 amino acids. Between the trimmed V and J ends, which lost 9 bases and 0 bases, there was a span of 15 bases. CDR3 amino acids: CATSDSIANTGELFF. The CDR3, as DNA: TGCGCCACCTCCGACAGCATCGCGAACACCGGGGAGCTGTTTTTT.

Many counts were recorded for this clone. This rearrangement joins TRBV9 to TRBJ2-1; a possible D gene is TRBD2 (6 bases). There are 16 residues in the CDR3. Per germline, CDR1 SGDLS and CDR2 YYNGEE. Trimming pared 3 bases from V and 5 bases from J, leaving 18 bases between. The chain's CDR3 is CASSGSLGGWDNEQFF. CDR3 DNA: TGTGCCAGCAGCGGATCGCTGGGGGGATGGGACAATGAGCAGTTCTTC.

The chain couples TRBV7-9 to TRBJ1-6; TRBD1 agrees at 10 bases. V lost 1 base and J lost 9; bases outside the gene matches: 3. CDR3 length equals 15 residues. Germline V gene data show CDR1 as SEHNR and CDR2 as FQNEAQ (reference sequence). The CDR3 sequence: CASSLGGTGASPLHF. Here the CDR3 DNA reads TGTGCCAGCAGCTTAGGCGGGACAGGGGCTTCACCCCTCCACTTT.

V is TRBV9 and J is TRBJ2-7, with TRBD2 matching 9 bases. The CDR3 spans 15 residues. Losses at the gene ends were 4 bases for V and 5 bases for J; bases not matched to a gene: 10. Germline-derived CDR1 and CDR2 are SGDLS and YYNGEE. CDR3 nucleotides: TGTGCCAGCAGCCAAGCCGGGACTAGCTTACACGAGCAGTACTTC. Protein sequence: CASSQAGTSLHEQYF. The whole variable domain, filled in from reference TRBV9 and TRBJ2-7, reads DSGVTQTPKHLITATGQRVTLRCSPRSGDLSVYWYQQSLDQGLQFLIQYYNGEERAKGNILERFSAQQFPDLHSELNLSSLELGDSALYFCASSQAGTSLHEQYFGPGTRLTVT.

The chain combines TRBV19 with TRBJ2-2; the D gene is possibly TRBD1 (6 bases). Trimming shortened V by 1 base and J by 3 bases, and 12 bases separated the two germline ends. The CDR3 runs 16 residues. Per germline, CDR1 LNHDA and CDR2 SQIVND (reference sequence). The CDR3 sequence: CASSIAGGWDTGELFF. The CDR3 nucleotides are TGTGCCAGTAGTATAGCTGGGGGCTGGGACACCGGGGAGCTGTTTTTT.

This chain connects TRBV5-1 to TRBJ2-1; possible D gene TRBD2, 6 bases. The V gene's germline CDR1 is SGHRS and CDR2 YFSETQ. Trimming shortened V by 5 bases and J by 5 bases, and 11 bases separated the two germline ends. The CDR3 is 13 amino acids. This CDR3 reads CASSRDFNNEQFF. DNA of the CDR3: TGCGCCAGCAGTAGGGACTTCAACAATGAGCAGTTCTTC. Filled out from reference TRBV5-1 and TRBJ2-1, the complete variable domain reads KAGVTQTPRYLIKTRGQQVTLSCSPISGHRSVSWYQQTPGQGLQFLFEYFSETQRNKGNFPGRFSGRQFSNSRSEMNVSTLELGDSALYLCASSRDFNNEQFFGPGTRLTVL.

In its sample, this clone was seen once. This rearrangement joins TRBV19 to TRBJ2-7; perhaps TRBD1 as D (6 bases). This CDR3 region has 13 residues. Looked up from germline, CDR1 is LNHDA and CDR2 is SQIVND (reference sequence). V was cut by 5 bases and J by 4 bases, with 12 bases left in between. The CDR3 sequence is CASSSGHLYEQYF. For the CDR3, the DNA is TGTGCCAGTAGTTCGGGACACCTATACGAGCAGTACTTC.

V usage is TRBV6-4 and J usage is TRBJ2-5; 8 bases match TRBD1. J gave up 5 bases and V 4 bases, and 6 bases lay outside the gene matches. The germline gives CDR1 MRHNA, CDR2 SNTAGT. The length of the CDR3 is 14 residues. The CDR3 DNA is TGTGCCAGCAGTGGGCAGGGGGCGGGGGAGACCCAGTACTTC. It encodes CASSGQGAGETQYF.

This clone was counted a single time. The CDR3 DNA reads as TGTGCTAGTGGTTTGGTACGGGGAAGTCGGGATGAGCAGTTCTTC. It is translated as CASGLVRGSRDEQFF. This chain links TRBV12-5 with TRBJ2-1, with a weak D call TRBD2 (5 bases). The germline V gene encodes CDR1 LGHNT and CDR2 FRNRAP. The CDR3 covers 15 residues. V shed 0 bases and J shed 8 bases, with 14 bases lying between them.

Note on this clone: Other DNA sequences in this specimen translate into the identical CDR3. This chain uses TRBV5-1 with TRBJ2-5, with D hard to call. V gave up 2 bases and J gave up 5 bases, with 7 bases separating them. Germline CDR1 SGHRS, CDR2 YFSETQ. The CDR3 contains 12 residues. For the CDR3, the DNA is TGCGCCAGCAGCTTATCACAGGAGACCCAGTACTTC. Amino acids: CASSLSQETQYF.

The chain uses TRBV20-1 and TRBJ1-2; unclear D gene. This CDR3 is 10 amino acids long. The V gene's germline CDR1 is DFQATT and CDR2 SNEGSKA (reference sequence). Trimming took off 7 bases at V and 3 bases at J, with 6 bases between the two ends. The CDR3 region has the DNA TGCAGTGTACCTGACTATGGCTACACCTTC. Translating it yields CSVPDYGYTF.

This clone was found a few times. The chain joins TRBV5-1 to TRBJ2-5, with D perhaps being TRBD1 or TRBD2 (5 bases each). V dropped 7 bases and J dropped 5 bases, with 21 bases sitting between them. CDR3 length: 15 residues. Per the germline V gene, CDR1 is SGHRS and CDR2 is YFSETQ. In DNA, the CDR3 is TGCGCCAGCTCCCGCAACGGGGCATCTGGGGAGACCCAGTACTTC. Residues: CASSRNGASGETQYF.

V is TRBV7-9 and J is TRBJ2-7; the D gene is possibly TRBD2 (6 bases). Germline loops: CDR1 SEHNR, CDR2 FQNEAQ (reference sequence). The V gene lost 5 bases and the J gene lost 0 bases, with 14 bases spanning the gap. The CDR3 sequence is 15 residues long. The CDR3 region is CASSSGRESSYEQYF. CDR3 in DNA: TGTGCCAGCAGCAGCGGACGGGAGAGCTCCTACGAGCAGTACTTC.

V and J are TRBV10-3 and TRBJ2-7; D may be TRBD1 (6 bases). V lost 2 bases, J lost 3 bases, and 20 bases lay in between. The CDR3 loop spans 17 amino acids. Germline-derived CDR1 and CDR2 are ENHRY and SYGVKD. CDR3 sequence reads: CAISEGSGTHAIYEQYF. CDR3 in DNA: TGTGCCATCAGTGAGGGCTCCGGGACACACGCCATCTACGAGCAGTACTTC.

A few counts support this clone. The chain couples TRBV6-5 to TRBJ1-2; D is unclear. Looked up from germline, CDR1 is MNHEY and CDR2 is SVGAGI. Deletions cut 4 bases from V and 3 bases from J, with 3 bases between. The CDR3 has 11 amino acids. The CDR3, as DNA: TGTGCCAGCAGTTCTTACTATGGCTACACCTTC. Its translation is CASSSYYGYTF.

DNA of the CDR3: TGCGCCAGCAGCTTGGACGGGTTGCCTGGAGAGACCCAGTACTTC. It translates to CASSLDGLPGETQYF. This chain links TRBV5-1 with TRBJ2-5; D not resolved. The CDR3 runs to 15 residues. Trimming cost V 0 bases and J 4 bases, with 13 bases left between them. CDR1 and CDR2 (germline): SGHRS, YFSETQ. Filled out from reference TRBV5-1 and TRBJ2-5, the complete variable domain reads KAGVTQTPRYLIKTRGQQVTLSCSPISGHRSVSWYQQTPGQGLQFLFEYFSETQRNKGNFPGRFSGRQFSNSRSEMNVSTLELGDSALYLCASSLDGLPGETQYFGPGTRLLVL.